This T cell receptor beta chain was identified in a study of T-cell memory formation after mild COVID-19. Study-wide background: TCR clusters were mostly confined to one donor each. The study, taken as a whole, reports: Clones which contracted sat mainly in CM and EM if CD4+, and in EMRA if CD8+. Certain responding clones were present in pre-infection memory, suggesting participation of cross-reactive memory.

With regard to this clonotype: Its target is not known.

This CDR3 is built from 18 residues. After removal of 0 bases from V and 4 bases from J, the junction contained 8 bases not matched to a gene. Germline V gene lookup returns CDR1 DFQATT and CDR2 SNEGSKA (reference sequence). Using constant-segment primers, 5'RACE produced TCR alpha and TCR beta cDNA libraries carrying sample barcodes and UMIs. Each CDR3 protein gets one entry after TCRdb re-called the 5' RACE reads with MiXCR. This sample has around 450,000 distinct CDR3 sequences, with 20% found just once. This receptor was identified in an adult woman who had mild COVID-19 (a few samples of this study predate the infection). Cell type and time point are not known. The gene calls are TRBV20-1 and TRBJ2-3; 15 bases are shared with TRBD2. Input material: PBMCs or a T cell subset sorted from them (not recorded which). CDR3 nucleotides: TGCAGTGCTAGAGAGCGGATGTGGACTAGCGGGGGGGCAGATACGCAGTATTTT. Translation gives CSARERMWTSGGADTQYF.